This TCR beta chain was sequenced during a study of Tregs in tolerant kidney transplant recipients. This clone was counted a single time. The CDR3 covers 16 residues. The germline CDR1 and CDR2 sequences are SGHRS and YFSETQ. V was clipped by 0 bases and J by 1 base, with 13 bases between them. Assay: immunoSEQ multiplex PCR; the TCRdb copy retains only in-frame clones and omits some. Among fewer than 150,000 clones listed, about 91% were seen once. Specimen: CD4+ T cells from blood. The receptor was isolated from a human donor in good health. V is TRBV5-1 and J is TRBJ1-1; D gene ambiguous. The CDR3 region has the DNA TGCGCCAGCAGCTTGGGACCGGCAGCAGGGAACACTGAAGCTTTCTTT. Protein sequence: CASSLGPAAGNTEAFF.